This record covers a single TCR beta chain. Its antigen is not yet known. Per-base quality was not reported, and no clone a single base away is much larger than it. The data derive from a study of PD-L1 blockade in urothelial cancer (dated by TCRdb to between 2016 and 2019). Broadly, across the study: Therapy was started at some point between 2012 and 2014 for all patients, and atezolizumab 1,200 mg was administered intravenously every 3 weeks. Twenty-five of 29 patients were identified as males with urothelial cancer of bladder origin, and a prior smoking history was reported by 18 of 29 patients. An ECOG performance status of 0 or 1 was recorded for the patients, and 0 to 3 prior chemotherapy regimens had been received by the patients. Blood samples were analyzed 3 weeks after the start of treatment (second dose) and 6 weeks after the start of treatment. Blood samples yielded a median of around 150,000 T cells and tens of thousands of unique TCRs, with median clonality 0.080. Somatic, immune and clinical correlates of response to PD-L1 blockade with atezolizumab in urothelial cancer were the focus of an exploratory multi-omic analysis. Pretreatment tumor samples, along with matched peripheral blood serially collected before and after atezolizumab treatment, were subjected to TCR sequencing. Durable clinical benefit was defined as a progression-free survival longer than 6 months, and TCR features were additionally tested against progression-free survival and overall survival. In the same patients, whole exome sequencing and RNA sequencing of pretreatment tumors were performed in addition to TCR sequencing. Durable clinical benefit was achieved by nine patients and was not achieved by 20 patients. Pretreatment blood TCR-seq was available for 30 or so patients, at least one posttreatment blood collection was obtained for around 25 patients, and tumor TCR-seq was available for around 25 patients. Broad study findings and their caveats: Because of the small sample size (n ≈ 30) and the many exploratory analyses performed, the results are intended to be regarded as hypothesis-generating. Improved progression-free and overall survival was associated with having pretreatment peripheral blood TCR clonality below the median. Patients with durable benefit showed greater expansion of tumor-associated TCR clones in peripheral blood 3 weeks after starting treatment (n ≈ 20, p = 0.022).

Each PCR received spiked-in synthetic TCR analog templates so that absolute template abundance could be estimated from read counts. The immunoSEQ assay used bias-controlled V and J gene primers to amplify TCRbeta CDR3 regions from genomic DNA. Sequencing of rearranged TCRbeta segments was performed at approximately 20X coverage. The original pipeline was this. Clustering was used to correct sequencing errors, and CDR3s were annotated against IMGT so that V, D and J genes could be assigned. Downstream analyses used only productive TCRbeta rearrangements and left out out-of-frame or stop-codon sequences. To compute clonality, Shannon entropy was normalized by the log of the number of unique productive sequences and then subtracted from one. Fisher's exact test with Benjamini-Hochberg correction, at a threshold of adjusted p below 0.01, was used to find clones that differed between time points or between blood and tumor. The immuneACCESS repertoire file appears here via TCRdb, limited to in-frame rearrangements. These files lack a portion of the clones; in checked studies, under half of the deficit traces to unresolved V genes, and the cause of the others is not known. V, J and clone size are taken as reported in that table, and D and trimming were inferred from the DNA itself. Within this sample are tens of thousands of clones, with around nine tenths of them counted one time only. The ten most abundant clones make up roughly 10% of the sample.

Read against the paper, the sample's time point label means: peripheral blood 6 weeks after treatment start. The cohort comprised 29 patients with locally advanced or metastatic urothelial carcinoma treated at Memorial Sloan Kettering on a trial protocol. Peripheral blood mononuclear cells were collected pretreatment and during treatment, with between 1 and 8 total time points per patient. The Qiagen DNeasy Blood extraction kit was used to purify genomic DNA from total PBMCs and tumor samples. PBMCs were collected pretreatment and during treatment and were isolated and stored as previously described. Sequencing used PBMCs, obtained around atezolizumab (anti-PD-L1) treatment. The receptor was derived from a man aged 60-69 years with urothelial cancer.

The bases read TGTGCCAGCAGCACGACTAGCGGGAGGGCCCACGAGCAGTACTTC. Translated, this is CASSTTSGRAHEQYF. The rearranged chain carries TRBV7-2 and TRBJ2-7; TRBD2 aligns with 14 central bases. The CDR3 holds 15 amino acids from the cysteine to the phenylalanine. Left in the record is the CDR3 DNA by itself, 45 bases read in frame from the first base. CDR1 and CDR2 (SGHTA, FQGNSA) derive from the germline V gene. After removal of 5 bases from V and 5 bases from J, the junction retains 5 bases not matched to a gene. Joined to the reference TRBV7-2 and TRBJ2-7 proteins, this CDR3 gives the full variable domain: GAGVSQSPSNKVTEKGKDVELRCDPISGHTALYWYRQSLGQGLEFLIYFQGNSAPDKSGLPSDRFSAERTGGSVSTLTIQRTQQEDSAVYLCASSTTSGRAHEQYFGPGTRLTVT.